This entry describes one T cell receptor (beta chain). Antigen specificity is unknown. 60 Vbeta and 13 Jbeta primers were used in PCR. Sequenced by immunoSEQ multiplex PCR; TCRdb stores in-frame clones only, minus some. The data show some 98,000 clones, about 81% seen once. The record originates from a study of cytomegalovirus exposure and HLA in healthy donors. Study-wide points: For TCR beta chains, V- and J-gene trimming was later linked to a missense DCLRE1C variant. The authors assumed roughly uniform sequencing depth across donors for presence/absence analyses. Apart from CMV serostatus, no immune exposure information was available.

The germline gives CDR1 MDHEN, CDR2 SYDVKM. The ends were cut back, 2 bases at V and 5 bases at J, with 9 bases in the middle. The CDR3 length is 13 residues. Though probably carrying unrecorded immune exposures, donors were nominally healthy at sampling. This clonotype originated in a man aged 40-55 years in good health and CMV-seronegative. The specimen was PBMCs. The chain combines TRBV28 with TRBJ1-2, with D possibly matching TRBD1 (5 bases). Written as DNA, the CDR3 is TGTGCCAGCAGTTTAGGGGCAGCTTATGGCTACACCTTC. Translation: CASSLGAAYGYTF.